The 16 T cell receptor beta chains below come from one sample, sequenced in a study of control samples from healthy donors and cancer patients. Assay: immunoSEQ multiplex PCR; the TCRdb copy retains only in-frame clones and omits some. The sample comprises approximately 50,000 clones, around 87% of which are singletons, and about 13% rests with the top ten. Sequenced material: PBMCs. The source is a woman in her sixties or seventies with lung cancer.

The chain recombines TRBV7-8 with TRBJ1-5; D unresolved. The V gene's germline CDR1 is SGHVS and CDR2 FQNEAQ. Trimming stripped 4 bases from V and 4 bases from J, with 11 bases between. This CDR3 has 14 residues. The DNA of the CDR3 is TGTGCCAGCAGCTCCCGGTGGGGTAATCAGCCCCAGCATTTT. The encoded protein is CASSSRWGNQPQHF. Combining the CDR3 with reference TRBV7-8 and TRBJ1-5 gives the whole variable domain GAGVSQSPRYKVAKRGQDVALRCDPISGHVSLFWYQQALGQGPEFLTYFQNEAQLDKSGLPSDRFFAERPEGSVSTLKIQRTQQEDSAVYLCASSSRWGNQPQHFGDGTRLSIL.

This chain joins TRBV3-1 (or the pseudogene TRBV3-2) and TRBJ1-2, with D maybe TRBD1 (6 bases). The CDR3 runs to 14 residues. V was pared by 4 bases and J by 5 bases, with 14 bases between. The germline V gene has CDR1 LGHDT and CDR2 YNNKEL (reference sequence). The CDR3 spells CASSPSQGGYGYTF. In DNA form, the CDR3 reads TGTGCCAGCAGCCCGTCACAGGGAGGGTATGGCTACACCTTC.

The genes are TRBV7-8 and TRBJ1-5; unclear D gene. V was shortened by 3 bases and J by 6 bases, with 9 bases between the two germline ends. Germline V lookup: CDR1 SGHVS, CDR2 FQNEAQ. CDR3 size: 13 residues. In DNA form, the CDR3 reads TGTGCCAGCAGCTTGGAGAGGGTTCAGCCCCAGCATTTT. It is translated as CASSLERVQPQHF.

The chain carries TRBV10-3 and TRBJ2-1; D might be TRBD1 or TRBD2, each matching 6 bases. This CDR3 is 17 amino acids long. Per germline, CDR1 ENHRY and CDR2 SYGVKD. V was trimmed by 0 bases and J by 2 bases, leaving 14 bases between them. This CDR3 is CAISESEEGTTYNEQFF. CDR3 in DNA: TGTGCCATCAGTGAGTCGGAGGAGGGGACAACCTACAATGAGCAGTTCTTC.

The genes are TRBV18 and TRBJ2-7, with D uncertain. The V gene lost 3 bases and the J gene lost 7 bases, with 10 bases spanning the gap. This CDR3 is built from 12 residues. Germline V CDR1 and CDR2: KGHSH, LQKENI. CDR3 protein: CASSPRLGEQYF. The DNA of the CDR3 is TGTGCCAGCTCACCCCGACTGGGAGAGCAGTACTTC.

The chain combines TRBV6-5 with TRBJ2-5, with unresolved D. The V and J ends lost 7 bases and 7 bases respectively, with 16 bases between them. Germline CDR1 MNHEY, CDR2 SVGAGI. The CDR3 consists of 13 residues. CDR3 sequence reads: CASIKSDYGTQYF. The CDR3 bases are TGTGCCAGCATAAAGTCTGATTATGGGACCCAGTACTTC.

This rearrangement joins TRBV12-3 or TRBV12-4 to TRBJ1-2; D perhaps matches TRBD1 (5 bases). CDR3 size: 11 residues. The V end was cut by 6 bases, the J end by 8 bases, with 10 bases between. The CDR3 bases are TGTGCCAGCAGCCGAGGGGTAGGCTACACCTTC. This codes for CASSRGVGYTF.

The chain joins TRBV5-1 to TRBJ1-4; no reliable D call. The germline gives CDR1 SGHRS, CDR2 YFSETQ. With 3 bases removed from V and 5 bases from J, the gap between germline ends came to 14 bases. The CDR3 runs to 15 residues. The CDR3 here is CASSSQNQRNEKLFF. The CDR3 DNA reads as TGCGCCAGCAGCTCCCAGAACCAAAGAAATGAAAAACTGTTTTTT.

This chain joins TRBV29-1 and TRBJ1-1, with D unresolved. V gave up 4 bases and J gave up 6 bases, with 9 bases separating them. Germline CDR1 is SQVTM and CDR2 is ANQGSEA. The CDR3 sequence is 11 residues long. Written as DNA, the CDR3 is TGCAGCGTTGGGTCGCTCGCTGAAGCTTTCTTT. It codes for CSVGSLAEAFF. Looking up the rest from reference TRBV29-1 and TRBJ1-1 gives the full variable domain: SAVISQKPSRDICQRGTSLTIQCQVDSQVTMMFWYRQQPGQSLTLIATANQGSEATYESGFVIDKFPISRPNLTFSTLTVSNMSPEDSSIYLCSVGSLAEAFFGQGTRLTVV.

The chain has TRBV3-1 (or the pseudogene TRBV3-2) and TRBJ1-1, with D unresolved. V was trimmed by 2 bases and J by 4 bases, leaving 8 bases between them. The CDR3 runs 13 residues. Germline CDR1 LGHDT, CDR2 YNNKEL (reference sequence). The DNA of the CDR3 is TGTGCCAGCAGCCAACAGTTGGGCACTGAAGCTTTCTTT. Translation: CASSQQLGTEAFF.

This clone was recorded a few times. The V call is TRBV28, the J call TRBJ1-1; no clear D gene. The CDR3 is 12 amino acids. The germline CDR1 and CDR2 sequences are MDHEN and SYDVKM. V gave up 1 base and J gave up 3 bases, with 3 bases separating them. CDR3 coding DNA: TGTGCCAGCAGTTTATCGCACACTGAAGCTTTCTTT. Translation gives CASSLSHTEAFF.

The J gene is TRBJ2-7, the V gene TRBV20-1, with TRBD2 identical over 10 bases. Germline assignment: CDR1 DFQATT and CDR2 SNEGSKA (reference sequence). V gave up 3 bases and J gave up 0 bases; unmatched junction bases: 5. The CDR3 loop spans 15 amino acids. CDR3 protein: CSASSTSGFSYEQYF. Written as DNA, the CDR3 is TGCAGTGCTAGTTCGACTAGCGGGTTCTCCTACGAGCAGTACTTC.

The chain carries TRBV18 and TRBJ2-3; tentative D call: TRBD2 (6 bases). Trimming left V 6 bases short and J 1 base short, with 17 bases between. The CDR3 contains 16 residues. Germline V gene data show CDR1 as KGHSH and CDR2 as LQKENI. This CDR3 is CASSSLWDSGTDTQYF. CDR3 coding DNA: TGTGCCAGCTCGTCTCTATGGGACTCCGGCACAGATACGCAGTATTTT.

The chain recombines TRBV2 with TRBJ1-6; 10 nucleotides agree with TRBD1. Germline values: CDR1 SNHLY, CDR2 FYNNEI. The trim removed 3 bases at V and 10 bases at J, leaving 6 bases unmatched. The CDR3 extends over 15 amino acids. CDR3 nucleotide sequence: TGTGCCAGCAGTGATTACCGGGACAGGGGATCACCCCTCCACTTT. Protein product: CASSDYRDRGSPLHF.

The rearrangement links TRBV6-5 to TRBJ1-2, with D perhaps matching TRBD1 (5 bases). V was clipped by 3 bases and J by 3 bases, with 11 bases between them. Germline V gene sequence: CDR1 MNHEY, CDR2 SVGAGI. The CDR3 extends over 14 amino acids. The CDR3 nucleotides read TGTGCCAGCAGTTATAGCAGGGAGGACTATGGCTACACCTTC. Residues: CASSYSREDYGYTF.

The J gene is TRBJ2-7, the V gene TRBV6-5; D call uncertain. The germline V gene encodes CDR1 MNHEY and CDR2 SVGAGI. There are 13 residues in the CDR3. V shed 2 bases and J shed 4 bases, with 9 bases lying between them. The CDR3 region has the DNA TGTGCCAGCAGTTACAGCCGGATGTACGAGCAGTACTTC. This encodes CASSYSRMYEQYF.